The source of this TCR beta chain is a study of graft-versus-host responses after intestinal transplantation. Study summary: Multivisceral, liver-intestinal, or isolated intestinal grafts were transplanted into recipients. Recipients uniformly received anti-thymocyte globulin induction, followed by tacrolimus and steroids for 3 to 4 years.

Germline values: CDR1 MNHEY, CDR2 SVGAGI. This CDR3 contains 16 residues. With 4 bases clipped from V and 4 bases from J, the junction kept 10 bases outside the gene matches. About this clone: Its matching antigen is unknown.

The method was immunoSEQ multiplex PCR; TCRdb's version includes in-frame clones alone and lacks a portion of them. The table includes 90,000 to 100,000 clones, about 91% detected once. General observations from the study: Recipient marrow contained GvH clones, some of which appeared first in ileum or blood. Early post-transplant declines in HvG were associated with peak levels of circulating GvH clones.

This chain connects TRBV6-5 to TRBJ2-5; 9 nucleotides align to TRBD1. This receptor was taken from a human donor who received an intestinal transplant. The sample here was unstimulated CD8+ T cells sorted from spleen or lymph node cells, taken before intestinal transplant. Here the CDR3 DNA reads TGTGCCAGCAGTTCCTCCGGGACAGGGTGGAGAGAGACCCAGTACTTC. Translating gives CASSSSGTGWRETQYF.